The clone carrying this TCR beta chain was counted between two and nine times. This sample was included in a study of T-cell memory formation after mild COVID-19. Trimming shortened V by 1 base and J by 2 bases, and 9 bases separated the two germline ends. The germline V gene has CDR1 SGHRS and CDR2 YFSETQ. The CDR3 spans 14 residues. A single record per CDR3 protein comes from TCRdb applying MiXCR to the 5' RACE reads. Of about 250,000 distinct CDR3 sequences in the sample, roughly 15% were seen once. The origin of this receptor is a man aged 18 to 30 who had mild COVID-19 (a few samples of this study predate the infection). Cell type and time point are not known. This chain uses TRBV5-1 with TRBJ2-5, with a possible D match to TRBD2 (6 bases). The sample was PBMCs or a T cell subset sorted from them (not recorded which). CDR3 residues: CASSLTSQQETQYF. The CDR3 nucleotides are TGCGCCAGCAGCTTGACTAGCCAACAAGAGACCCAGTACTTC.